This TCR beta chain was found in a study of control samples from healthy donors and cancer patients. Only in-frame clones appear in the TCRdb table, and some are missing; sequencing was by immunoSEQ multiplex PCR. The sample lists about 110,000 clones; around 87% were seen once. Germline CDR1 SGHRS, CDR2 YFSETQ. This CDR3 is 15 amino acids long. V shed 0 bases and J shed 2 bases, with 12 bases lying between them. The chain recombines TRBV5-1 with TRBJ2-7; D remains ambiguous. The TCR originated in a woman in her sixties with lung cancer. The sample comprised PBMCs. This CDR3 reads CASSLDAPRTYEQYF. The CDR3 DNA reads as TGCGCCAGCAGCTTGGATGCCCCGAGGACCTACGAGCAGTACTTC. Looking up the rest from reference TRBV5-1 and TRBJ2-7 gives the full variable domain: KAGVTQTPRYLIKTRGQQVTLSCSPISGHRSVSWYQQTPGQGLQFLFEYFSETQRNKGNFPGRFSGRQFSNSRSEMNVSTLELGDSALYLCASSLDAPRTYEQYFGPGTRLTVT.